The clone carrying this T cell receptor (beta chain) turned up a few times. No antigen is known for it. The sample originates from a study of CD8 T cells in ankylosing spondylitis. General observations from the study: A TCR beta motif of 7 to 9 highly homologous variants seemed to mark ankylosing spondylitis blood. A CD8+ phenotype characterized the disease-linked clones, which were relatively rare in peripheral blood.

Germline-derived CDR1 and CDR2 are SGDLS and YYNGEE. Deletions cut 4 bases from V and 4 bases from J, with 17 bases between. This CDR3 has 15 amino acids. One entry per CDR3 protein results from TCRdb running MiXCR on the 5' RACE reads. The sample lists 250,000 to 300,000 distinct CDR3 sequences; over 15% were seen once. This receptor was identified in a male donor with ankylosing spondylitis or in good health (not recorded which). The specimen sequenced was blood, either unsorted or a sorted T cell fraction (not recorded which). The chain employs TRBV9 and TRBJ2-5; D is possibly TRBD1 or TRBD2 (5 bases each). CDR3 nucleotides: TGTGCCAGCAGCCTAGGGACGGACCCCATAGAGACCCAGTACTTC. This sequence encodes CASSLGTDPIETQYF.